The 26 T cell receptor beta chains given below trace back to one sample, sequenced in a study of beta chain features in type 1 diabetes (dated by TCRdb to 2016 to 2018). Library generation was performed with the immunoSEQ multiplex PCR assay. The High Capacity cDNA Reverse Transcription Kit was used to reverse transcribe all of the isolated RNA, meaning that expressed TCRB transcripts were what got sequenced. In its TCRdb copy, this immuneACCESS table keeps in-frame sequences only and misses some clones. Where compared with another copy, unresolved V genes explain less than half of these, and the others have no known cause. The sample table holds fewer than 350,000 clones, of which roughly 15% were seen once. The ten largest clones take up 0.015% to 0.017% of the sample. Overall study results and their limits: Type 1 diabetes patients showed a moderate but significant shortening of TCRB CDR3 length in all four CD4+ subsets.

The antigens these receptors bind are not known. The sample comprised naive CD4+ T cells from blood. Explained via the paper, the cell subset or site label denotes: true naive CD4+ T cells. These receptor sequences come from a man between 18 and 29 years old with type 1 diabetes.

This clone was recorded a few times. The J gene is TRBJ1-1, the V gene TRBV2, with D perhaps TRBD1 (6 bases). Germline CDR1 and CDR2: SNHLY and FYNNEI. The CDR3 sequence is 14 residues long. V lost 2 bases, J lost 4 bases, and 11 bases lay in between. The CDR3 is CASSERGARTEAFF. In DNA form, the CDR3 reads TGTGCCAGCAGTGAACGGGGGGCACGCACTGAAGCTTTCTTT.

The chain is built from TRBV9 and TRBJ2-5, with 11 bases fitting TRBD2. The J segment lost 1 base and the V segment lost 4 bases, leaving 6 bases of the junction unmatched. The CDR3 consists of 16 residues. Germline loops: CDR1 SGDLS, CDR2 YYNGEE. The CDR3, as DNA: TGTGCCAGCAGCTCATCTAGCGGGGGGCGCCAAGAGACCCAGTACTTC. It translates to CASSSSSGGRQETQYF.

A few counts support this clone. The chain links TRBV5-4 to TRBJ1-6; TRBD1 matches 7 bases. After removal of 5 bases from V and 11 bases from J, the junction contained 10 bases not matched to a gene. In germline, CDR1 is SGHNT, CDR2 YYREEE (reference sequence). The CDR3 is 14 amino acids. DNA for the CDR3: TGTGCCAGCAGTAGCAGACAGGGTGGCGCACCCCTCCACTTT. Translation gives CASSSRQGGAPLHF. Complete variable domain (other parts from reference TRBV5-4 and TRBJ1-6): ETGVTQSPTHLIKTRGQQVTLRCSSQSGHNTVSWYQQALGQGPQFIFQYYREEENGRGNFPPRFSGLQFPNYSSELNVNALELDDSALYLCASSSRQGGAPLHFGNGTRLTVT.

This clone has just a few counts. The V gene is TRBV25-1, the J gene TRBJ2-5, with a weak D call TRBD1 (6 bases). The CDR3 has 15 residues. Germline CDR1 is MGHDK and CDR2 is SYGVNS. V lost 1 base, J lost 0 bases, and 9 bases lay in between. This CDR3 is CASSEFTGYQETQYF. The CDR3 DNA follows: TGTGCCAGCAGTGAATTTACAGGGTACCAAGAGACCCAGTACTTC.

This clone has just a few counts. The chain employs TRBV11-2 and TRBJ1-2, with D unresolved. Germline V gene sequence: CDR1 SGHAT, CDR2 FQNNGV. Trimming removed 5 bases from V and 6 bases from J, with 19 bases in between. This CDR3 is 15 amino acids long. The CDR3 DNA reads TGTGCCAGCAGCAATCGCCCGGGGATCGGTGATGGCTACACCTTC. Protein product: CASSNRPGIGDGYTF.

This clone was counted between two and nine times. The same CDR3 arises from other DNA sequences in this sample as well. V is TRBV2 and J is TRBJ2-5; 8 nucleotides align to TRBD1. V shed 6 bases and J 2 bases; nucleotides not matched to a gene: 2. CDR1 and CDR2 from the germline V gene are SNHLY and FYNNEI. The CDR3 runs 13 residues. The CDR3 coding sequence is TGTGCCAGCAGGGGACAGGTACAAGAGACCCAGTACTTC. Amino acid sequence: CASRGQVQETQYF.

The rearrangement links TRBV28 to TRBJ2-5; 8 bases align to TRBD2. The CDR3 runs to 16 residues. Unmatched junction bases numbered 10, after V lost 5 bases and J lost 2 bases. Germline V CDR1 and CDR2: MDHEN, SYDVKM. The CDR3 DNA reads as TGTGCCAGCAGTCTTGGGGGTAGCGGGGCACAAGAGACCCAGTACTTC. Protein sequence: CASSLGGSGAQETQYF.

This clone was detected once. The chain uses TRBV5-1 and TRBJ2-7; 9 bases are a match to TRBD2. Germline V gene sequence: CDR1 SGHRS, CDR2 YFSETQ. V shed 0 bases and J 1 base; nucleotides not matched to a gene: 5. This CDR3 is 16 amino acids long. The CDR3, as DNA: TGCGCCAGCAGCTTGGACGGGACTAGCAGATCCTACGAGCAGTACTTC. The encoded protein is CASSLDGTSRSYEQYF. The full variable domain, rest sourced from reference TRBV5-1 and TRBJ2-7, is KAGVTQTPRYLIKTRGQQVTLSCSPISGHRSVSWYQQTPGQGLQFLFEYFSETQRNKGNFPGRFSGRQFSNSRSEMNVSTLELGDSALYLCASSLDGTSRSYEQYFGPGTRLTVT.

This clone has just a few counts. The chain recombines TRBV15 with TRBJ2-5; maybe TRBD1 (5 bases). Trimming shortened V by 0 bases and J by 2 bases, and 10 bases separated the two germline ends. Germline V gene data show CDR1 as LNHNV and CDR2 as YYDKDF (reference sequence). The CDR3 sequence is 15 residues long. The DNA of the CDR3 is TGTGCCACCAGCAGAGATATAACAGGACAAGAGACCCAGTACTTC. It specifies CATSRDITGQETQYF.

The chain employs TRBV6-5 and TRBJ2-1; TRBD2 agrees at 14 bases. This CDR3 has 16 amino acids. The trim removed 4 bases at V and 10 bases at J, leaving 9 bases unmatched. The germline gives CDR1 MNHEY, CDR2 SVGAGI. The CDR3 sequence: CASSFTTGTSGGEQFF. CDR3 nucleotide sequence: TGTGCCAGCAGTTTCACCACCGGGACTAGCGGGGGAGAGCAGTTCTTC.

This clone was found a few times. The chain carries TRBV30 and TRBJ2-3; 10 positions agree with TRBD2. This CDR3 spans 15 amino acids. The V and J ends lost 0 bases and 5 bases, in that order; junction bases with no gene match: 5. Germline CDR1 and CDR2: GTSNPN and SVGIG (reference sequence). CDR3: CAWSVRAGGIDTQYF. The CDR3 DNA follows: TGTGCCTGGAGTGTACGAGCGGGGGGGATAGATACGCAGTATTTT.

In its sample, this clone was seen a few times. The chain combines TRBV5-1 with TRBJ2-1; D possibly corresponds to TRBD2 (5 bases). Germline V gene sequence: CDR1 SGHRS, CDR2 YFSETQ. The ends were cut back, 0 bases at V and 0 bases at J, with 10 bases in the middle. The CDR3 runs 16 residues. This chain's CDR3 is CASSLEAARSYNEQFF. CDR3 in DNA: TGCGCCAGCAGCTTGGAAGCGGCCCGCTCCTACAATGAGCAGTTCTTC.

This clone was seen only a few times. This sequence joins TRBV7-9 and TRBJ2-2; D is undetermined. The CDR3 extends over 13 amino acids. V lost 5 bases to trimming and J lost 5 bases, with 9 bases between them. The germline CDR1 and CDR2 sequences are SEHNR and FQNEAQ (reference sequence). The CDR3 reads CASSRTGTGELFF. For the CDR3, the DNA is TGTGCCAGCAGCCGCACTGGTACCGGGGAGCTGTTTTTT.

The chain joins TRBV28 to TRBJ1-2; D not resolved. The germline V gene encodes CDR1 MDHEN and CDR2 SYDVKM. V lost 8 bases and J 8 bases, leaving 15 bases between the germline ends. The CDR3 extends over 12 amino acids. The CDR3 spells CASGLGDRGYTF. CDR3 in DNA: TGTGCCAGCGGACTTGGGGATAGGGGCTACACCTTC.

The CDR3: CASSGRKLGDEQFF. In DNA, the CDR3 is TGCGCCAGCAGCGGGAGGAAGTTGGGCGATGAGCAGTTCTTC. V is TRBV5-1 and J is TRBJ2-1, with TRBD2 as a possible D gene (6 bases). Germline loops: CDR1 SGHRS, CDR2 YFSETQ. This CDR3 has 14 amino acids. The V and J ends lost 4 bases and 8 bases respectively, with 16 bases between them.

The chain links TRBV7-9 to TRBJ1-1, with 11 bases lining up with TRBD1. With V trimmed by 6 bases and J by 0 bases, 3 bases remained unmatched. This CDR3 is built from 15 residues. CDR1 is SEHNR and CDR2 is FQNEAQ in the germline V gene (reference sequence). The CDR3 loop reads CASSGQGAMNTEAFF. CDR3 nucleotides: TGTGCCAGCAGTGGACAGGGGGCCATGAACACTGAAGCTTTCTTT.

The V and J genes are TRBV5-5 and TRBJ2-1; 8 bases agree with TRBD2. This CDR3 comprises 19 residues. The junction had 16 bases not matched to a gene; V was cut back by 2 bases and J by 3 bases. Germline CDR1 reads SGHKS; CDR2 reads YYEKEE (reference sequence). The CDR3 coding sequence is TGTGCCAGCAGCTTTATCCGGGTAGCGGGAAAAACTATCTACAATGAGCAGTTCTTC. This encodes CASSFIRVAGKTIYNEQFF.

This chain connects TRBV9 to TRBJ2-3, with D unresolved. Germline V gene lookup returns CDR1 SGDLS and CDR2 YYNGEE. The V gene lost 0 bases and the J gene lost 6 bases, with 11 bases spanning the gap. There are 14 residues in the CDR3. In nucleotides, the CDR3 is TGTGCCAGCAGCGTAGGGCCGGGTTTCGATACGCAGTATTTT. The encoded protein is CASSVGPGFDTQYF.

Only a few counts were recorded for this clone. The rearrangement links TRBV7-7 to TRBJ2-1; 9 bases agree with TRBD1. With V trimmed by 5 bases and J by 7 bases, 9 bases remained unmatched. CDR1 is SSHAT and CDR2 is FNYEAQ in the germline V gene (reference sequence). This CDR3 region has 15 residues. Here the CDR3 reads CASSPLGQGRNEQFF. CDR3 DNA: TGTGCCAGCAGCCCGCTAGGACAGGGGAGGAATGAGCAGTTCTTC.

The chain joins TRBV4-1 to TRBJ2-3, with D maybe TRBD2 (6 bases). The length of the CDR3 is 17 residues. Between the trimmed V and J ends, which lost 1 base and 8 bases, there was a span of 22 bases. Germline V gene data show CDR1 as MGHRA and CDR2 as YSYEKL. CDR3 sequence reads: CASSQVSRSMGGGTQYF. CDR3 nucleotide sequence: TGCGCCAGCAGCCAAGTCTCCCGTAGTATGGGGGGAGGTACGCAGTATTTT.

This clone was detected a few times. The chain links TRBV6-5 to TRBJ2-7, with D possibly being TRBD1 (6 bases). Germline loops: CDR1 MNHEY, CDR2 SVGAGI. This CDR3 comprises 16 residues. V gave up 0 bases and J gave up 3 bases, with 15 bases separating them. Here the CDR3 DNA reads TGTGCCAGCAGTTACTCGAAACAGGGATCCCTCTACGAGCAGTACTTC. Translating it yields CASSYSKQGSLYEQYF.

For the CDR3, the DNA is TGTGCCAGCAGTTTGAGTACGCGTGGCTACACCTTC. This translates into CASSLSTRGYTF. The chain is built from TRBV28 and TRBJ1-2; D gene unclear. Trimming pared 3 bases from V and 7 bases from J, leaving 9 bases between. This CDR3 is 12 amino acids long. Germline values: CDR1 MDHEN, CDR2 SYDVKM.

In its sample, this clone was seen a few times. The V and J genes are TRBV19 and TRBJ2-7; D is undetermined. With 3 bases removed from V and 3 bases from J, the gap between germline ends came to 15 bases. This CDR3 is 15 amino acids long. From germline, CDR1 is LNHDA and CDR2 SQIVND (reference sequence). As DNA, the CDR3 is TGTGCCAGTAGTATCTTCGGGTCCGGCAACTACGAGCAGTACTTC. Its protein product is CASSIFGSGNYEQYF.

This clone was seen a few times. The rearrangement links TRBV30 to TRBJ2-6, with 7 nucleotides matching TRBD1. V shed 0 bases and J 2 bases; nucleotides not matched to a gene: 1. This CDR3 is built from 15 residues. Germline V gene lookup returns CDR1 GTSNPN and CDR2 SVGIG (reference sequence). The DNA of the CDR3 is TGTGCCTGGAGTGTACAGGGGACTGGGGCCAACGTCCTGACTTTC. This sequence encodes CAWSVQGTGANVLTF.

A few counts support this clone. This rearrangement joins TRBV7-9 to TRBJ2-7; the match to TRBD1 covers 9 bases. The CDR3 runs to 17 residues. V was clipped by 2 bases and J by 5 bases; unmatched bases: 13. Germline-derived CDR1 and CDR2 are SEHNR and FQNEAQ (reference sequence). The CDR3 protein is CASSLIGTGKKGNEQYF. CDR3 nucleotide sequence: TGTGCCAGCAGCTTAATCGGGACAGGGAAGAAAGGAAACGAGCAGTACTTC.

This clone has just a few counts. The rearrangement uses TRBV7-9 and TRBJ1-5; no reliable D call. CDR3 length: 14 residues. Trimming took 4 bases from V and 2 from J, leaving 9 bases between them. Germline V gene data show CDR1 as SEHNR and CDR2 as FQNEAQ (reference sequence). The CDR3 protein is CASSSMSGNQPQHF. For the CDR3, the DNA is TGTGCCAGCAGCTCCATGAGCGGCAATCAGCCCCAGCATTTT.